Following are 25 T cell receptor beta chains from one sample sequenced in a study of T cells in Graves' hyperthyroidism and ophthalmopathy (dated by TCRdb to the late 2010s). Libraries were constructed by multiplex PCR. Reads for this sample came from an Illumina HiSeq 2000. TCR beta CDR3 regions were amplified from RNA transcripts. The first round of RT-PCR for the TCR CDR3 was performed with the HTBI primer set and the Qiagen OneStep RT-PCR kit. TCRdb itself trimmed the public reads at Q25 with fastp, ran MiXCR and retained productive beta chains. Identical CDR3 proteins give one entry, which carries the most common genes and DNA. The table for this sample lists 550,000 to 850,000 distinct CDR3 sequences; approximately 18% of them were counted only once. The ten largest account for around 15% of the sample. Source material: blood. Receptors were obtained from a woman between 50 and 59 years old with Graves' hyperthyroidism that later progressed to Graves' ophthalmopathy.

At least ten counts were recorded for this clonotype. The rearrangement links TRBV15 to TRBJ1-1, with unresolved D. Trimming left V 1 base short and J 5 bases short, with 5 bases between. The CDR3 is 12 amino acids. Per germline, CDR1 LNHNV and CDR2 YYDKDF (reference sequence). CDR3 sequence reads: CATSRGVTEAFF. The DNA for the CDR3 is TGTGCCACCAGCAGAGGGGTTACTGAAGCTTTCTTT.

This clonotype showed up many times. CDR3 DNA sequence: TGTGCCAGCTCGGGCACGGGACAGGGGGCGAACATTCAGTACTTC. Translation gives CASSGTGQGANIQYF. This chain connects TRBV7-9 to TRBJ2-4; 12 positions agree with TRBD1. Germline lookup yields CDR1 SEHNR and CDR2 FQNEAQ (reference sequence). There are 15 residues in the CDR3. After removal of 8 bases from V and 7 bases from J, the junction contained 9 bases not matched to a gene.

This clonotype showed up many times. This chain connects TRBV11-2 to TRBJ1-1; D is perhaps TRBD1 (5 bases). The CDR3 is made up of 14 amino acids. Per the germline V gene, CDR1 is SGHAT and CDR2 is FQNNGV. Trimming stripped 3 bases from V and 1 base from J, with 9 bases between. CDR3 protein: CASSFGASNTEAFF. The CDR3 region has the DNA TGTGCCAGCAGCTTCGGGGCTTCGAACACTGAAGCTTTCTTT.

This clonotype was seen a single time. The rearrangement joins TRBV28 to TRBJ2-3; D remains ambiguous. The CDR3 loop spans 13 amino acids. Trimming took 5 bases from V and 1 from J, leaving 7 bases between them. Germline V CDR1 and CDR2: MDHEN, SYDVKM. This CDR3 is CASSPYRTDTQYF. Here the CDR3 DNA reads TGTGCCAGCAGTCCCTATCGCACAGATACGCAGTATTTT.

The chain is built from TRBV25-1 and TRBJ1-6; 9 bases map to TRBD1. Unmatched junction bases numbered 7, after V lost 7 bases and J lost 9 bases. The CDR3 consists of 14 residues. The V gene's germline CDR1 is MGHDK and CDR2 SYGVNS. CDR3 DNA: TGTGCCAGCACGACAGGGGGTCGGGGTTCACCCCTCCACTTT. As protein: CASTTGGRGSPLHF.

This clonotype was detected many times. V is TRBV6-1 and J is TRBJ2-3; 7 bases are shared with TRBD1. CDR3 size: 18 residues. Unmatched junction bases numbered 21, after V lost 6 bases and J lost 6 bases. The germline CDR1 and CDR2 sequences are MNHNS and SASEGT. This chain's CDR3 is CASRGRQGWEELSDTQYF. DNA of the CDR3: TGTGCCAGCAGGGGTCGACAGGGCTGGGAAGAACTATCGGATACGCAGTATTTT.

This clonotype turned up a few times. V usage is TRBV4-1 and J usage is TRBJ1-6, with a tentative D call TRBD1 (6 bases). Looked up from germline, CDR1 is MGHRA and CDR2 is YSYEKL. CDR3 size: 17 residues. V shed 4 bases and J shed 4 bases, with 17 bases lying between them. This CDR3 reads CASSLQPGEGYNSPLHF. CDR3 DNA sequence: TGCGCCAGCAGCCTCCAACCAGGGGAGGGGTATAATTCACCCCTCCACTTT.

V and J are TRBV10-1 and TRBJ2-3, with D tentatively TRBD1 (5 bases). V lost 5 bases and J 4 bases, leaving 10 bases between the germline ends. The CDR3 runs 13 residues. Germline loops: CDR1 WNHNN, CDR2 SYGVQD (reference sequence). The CDR3 DNA reads as TGCGCCAGCAGTACTCAGGGCGCAGATACGCAGTATTTT. It yields the protein CASSTQGADTQYF.

V gene TRBV4-2 combines with J gene TRBJ1-1; perhaps TRBD1 as D (6 bases). The CDR3 is 15 amino acids. The ends were cut back, 4 bases at V and 1 base at J, with 13 bases in the middle. Germline V lookup: CDR1 LGHNA, CDR2 YNFKEQ. The CDR3 region is CASSPTGIWNTEAFF. The CDR3 bases are TGTGCCAGCAGCCCTACAGGGATTTGGAACACTGAAGCTTTCTTT.

In its sample, this clonotype was seen many times. J is TRBJ2-3 and V is TRBV30, with 13 bases identical to TRBD2. CDR1 and CDR2 (germline): GTSNPN, SVGIG (reference sequence). Trimming removed 8 bases from V and 1 base from J; junction bases left unmatched: 3. The CDR3 sequence is 14 residues long. The CDR3 region has the DNA TGTGCCAGAGGACTAGCGGGGGGCACAGATACGCAGTATTTT. Its protein is CARGLAGGTDTQYF.

This sequence joins TRBV2 and TRBJ2-3; D gene unclear. In germline, CDR1 is SNHLY, CDR2 FYNNEI. Trimming took 6 bases from V and 2 from J, leaving 9 bases between them. The CDR3 length is 13 residues. CDR3 sequence reads: CASRFDHTDTQYF. The CDR3 region has the DNA TGTGCCAGCAGATTCGACCACACAGATACGCAGTATTTT. Together with reference TRBV2 and TRBJ2-3, the CDR3 gives the full variable domain: EPEVTQTPSHQVTQMGQEVILRCVPISNHLYFYWYRQILGQKVEFLVSFYNNEISEKSEIFDDQFSVERPDGSNFTLKIRSTKLEDSAMYFCASRFDHTDTQYFGPGTRLTVL.

The chain is built from TRBV6-2 or TRBV6-3 and TRBJ2-7; 10 nucleotides agree with TRBD2. Germline V CDR1 and CDR2: MNHEY, SVGEGT. The CDR3 has 16 amino acids. V gave up 2 bases and J gave up 2 bases; unmatched junction bases: 6. The CDR3 region is CASSYALAGGTYEQYF. As DNA, the CDR3 is TGTGCCAGCAGTTACGCTTTAGCGGGGGGAACCTACGAGCAGTACTTC.

This clonotype was observed a single time. The chain employs TRBV28 and TRBJ1-2; a possible D gene is TRBD1 (6 bases). There are 13 residues in the CDR3. Germline-derived CDR1 and CDR2 are MDHEN and SYDVKM. V lost 10 bases to trimming and J lost 7 bases, with 19 bases between them. The CDR3 loop is CATPDRSLFGYTF. The CDR3 bases are TGTGCCACCCCGGACAGATCCCTATTTGGCTACACCTTC.

This clonotype was detected ten times or more. The chain uses TRBV7-8 and TRBJ2-5; weak D call: TRBD1 (6 bases). The CDR3 runs to 15 residues. In germline, CDR1 is SGHVS, CDR2 FQNEAQ. Trimming took off 5 bases at V and 0 bases at J, with 13 bases between the two ends. CDR3 bases: TGTGCCAGCAGCAGAAGGACAGCGTACCAAGAGACCCAGTACTTC. Its protein is CASSRRTAYQETQYF.

This clonotype was seen repeatedly, ten times or more. The genes are TRBV3-1 and TRBJ1-2; D call uncertain. The CDR3 has 14 residues. Germline CDR1 reads LGHDT; CDR2 reads YNNKEL (reference sequence). V lost 6 bases and J 4 bases, leaving 15 bases between the germline ends. The CDR3 DNA reads as TGTGCCAGCAGACGAACGGGCCGGGGCTATGGCTACACCTTC. Amino acid sequence: CASRRTGRGYGYTF.

J is TRBJ2-3 and V is TRBV28, with 9 bases that match TRBD2. CDR1 is MDHEN, CDR2 SYDVKM, per germline. Losses at the gene ends were 8 bases for V and 4 bases for J; bases not matched to a gene: 7. CDR3 size: 14 residues. This CDR3 is CASQWTSVADTQYF. The CDR3 nucleotides read TGTGCCAGCCAGTGGACTAGCGTCGCAGATACGCAGTATTTT.

V is TRBV7-2 and J is TRBJ2-2; TRBD1 might be the D (5 bases). Germline V lookup: CDR1 SGHTA, CDR2 FQGNSA. The CDR3 length is 15 residues. Between the trimmed V and J ends, which lost 5 bases and 3 bases, there was a span of 13 bases. The CDR3 region is CASSLGRADTGELFF. The CDR3 nucleotides read TGTGCCAGCAGCCTGGGGCGTGCGGACACCGGGGAGCTGTTTTTT.

This clonotype has only a few counts. The rearrangement joins TRBV3-1 to TRBJ1-2; no definite D call. CDR1 LGHDT and CDR2 YNNKEL come from the germline V gene (reference sequence). V was shortened by 7 bases and J by 7 bases, with 19 bases between the two germline ends. The CDR3 loop spans 14 amino acids. CDR3 DNA: TGTGCCAGCAACAATTGGTTTTTGTCCGGTGGCTACACCTTC. Translating gives CASNNWFLSGGYTF.

A word on this clonotype: It may be a read error: a sequence one base away is much more abundant. DNA of the CDR3: TGTGTCAGCAGCCACGGACAGGGCACAGATACGCAGTATTTT. Its protein product is CVSSHGQGTDTQYF. The rearrangement joins TRBV3-1 to TRBJ2-3; 7 positions match TRBD1. CDR3 length: 14 amino acids. Germline V lookup: CDR1 LGHDT, CDR2 YNNKEL (reference sequence).

The chain links TRBV6-5 to TRBJ1-2; D remains unclear. The V end was cut by 0 bases, the J end by 8 bases, with 16 bases between. This CDR3 contains 15 residues. Germline loops: CDR1 MNHEY, CDR2 SVGAGI. Written as DNA, the CDR3 is TGTGCCAGCAGTTACTCGGCCCCGGGAGCAGAAGGCTACACCTTC. Encoded protein: CASSYSAPGAEGYTF.

This clonotype was seen repeatedly, ten times or more. The V gene is TRBV3-1, the J gene TRBJ2-5; 7 nucleotides align to TRBD2. Germline-derived CDR1 and CDR2 are LGHDT and YNNKEL (reference sequence). V shed 3 bases and J 5 bases; nucleotides not matched to a gene: 3. The CDR3 runs 13 residues. The CDR3, as DNA: TGTGCCAGCAGCCAGCGGGGAGGGGAGACCCAGTACTTC. Translated, it gives CASSQRGGETQYF.

The chain joins TRBV20-1 to TRBJ2-2, with 9 bases lining up with TRBD2. The CDR3 has 15 residues. V shed 5 bases and J 0 bases; nucleotides not matched to a gene: 4. Per the germline V gene, CDR1 is DFQATT and CDR2 is SNEGSKA (reference sequence). This CDR3 reads CSASSGGSNTGELFF. The CDR3 nucleotides read TGCAGTGCTTCCAGCGGGGGGTCGAACACCGGGGAGCTGTTTTTT.

The table lists this clonotype with a few counts. This rearrangement joins TRBV5-6 to TRBJ1-4, with D possibly TRBD1 on 5 matching bases. This CDR3 contains 14 residues. Trimming left V 0 bases short and J 5 bases short, with 8 bases between. Germline-derived CDR1 and CDR2 are SGHDT and YYEEEE. The CDR3 sequence is CASSLDRMNEKLFF. The CDR3 bases are TGTGCCAGCAGCTTGGACAGGATGAATGAAAAACTGTTTTTT.

This sequence joins TRBV19 and TRBJ2-7; 7 nucleotides align to TRBD1. This CDR3 comprises 16 residues. J gave up 0 bases and V 5 bases, and 10 bases lay outside the gene matches. Germline loops: CDR1 LNHDA, CDR2 SQIVND (reference sequence). This CDR3 reads CASSAWDSPSSYEQYF. CDR3 in DNA: TGTGCCAGTAGTGCCTGGGACAGCCCCAGCTCCTACGAGCAGTACTTC. Variable domain in full (rest from reference TRBV19 and TRBJ2-7): DGGITQSPKYLFRKEGQNVTLSCEQNLNHDAMYWYRQDPGQGLRLIYYSQIVNDFQKGDIAEGYSVSREKKESFPLTVTSAQKNPTAFYLCASSAWDSPSSYEQYFGPGTRLTVT.

Here the CDR3 DNA reads TGTGCCAGCAGTCTCCTTCGGGGAAACACCATATATTTT. Translation: CASSLLRGNTIYF. The genes are TRBV12-3 or TRBV12-4 and TRBJ1-3; no definite D call. V lost 5 bases, J lost 4 bases, and 9 bases lay in between. This CDR3 region has 13 residues.